The source of this T cell receptor (beta chain) is a study of cytomegalovirus exposure and HLA in healthy donors. Across the whole study: Earlier sequencing of 150 million to 200 million T cells yielded around 100 million unique TCR beta sequences. Most genotyped donors, 65% to 85% of 300 to 400, had Caucasian-associated genetic ancestry.

This PCR relied on a set of 60 Vbeta primers and 13 Jbeta primers. Only in-frame clones appear in the TCRdb table, and some are missing; sequencing was by immunoSEQ multiplex PCR. The table has 150,000 to 200,000 clones, approximately 84% seen once; the top ten hold under 5%. Points on this clone: Its cognate antigen is unknown.

Those who donated were healthy bone marrow donors. Overall study findings and caveats: Rates of TCR association differed by HLA locus in a later analysis, with DRB1 highest and HLA-C lowest.

Germline CDR1 and CDR2: LNHNV and YYDKDF (reference sequence). V lost 3 bases to trimming and J lost 0 bases; unmatched junction nucleotides: 3. The CDR3 is 15 residues long. This chain joins TRBV15 and TRBJ1-1; 8 nucleotides line up with TRBD1. The receptor was isolated from a girl between 5 and 17 years old in good health and CMV-seropositive. Sequenced material: PBMCs. DNA of the CDR3: TGTGCCACCAGCAGGATGACAGGGGTGAACACTGAAGCTTTCTTT. Its protein is CATSRMTGVNTEAFF.